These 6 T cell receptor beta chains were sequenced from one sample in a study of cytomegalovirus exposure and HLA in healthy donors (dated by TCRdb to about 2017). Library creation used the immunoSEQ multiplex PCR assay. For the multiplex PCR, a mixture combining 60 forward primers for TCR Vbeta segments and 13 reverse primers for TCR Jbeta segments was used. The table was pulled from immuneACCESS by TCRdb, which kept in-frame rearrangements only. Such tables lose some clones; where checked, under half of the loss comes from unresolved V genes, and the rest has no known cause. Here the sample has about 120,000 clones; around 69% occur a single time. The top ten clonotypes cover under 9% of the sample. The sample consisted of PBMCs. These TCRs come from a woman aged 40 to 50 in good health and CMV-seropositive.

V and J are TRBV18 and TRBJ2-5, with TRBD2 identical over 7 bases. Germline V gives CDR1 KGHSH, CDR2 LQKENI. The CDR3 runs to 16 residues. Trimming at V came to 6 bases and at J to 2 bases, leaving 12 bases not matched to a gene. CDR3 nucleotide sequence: TGTGCCAGCTCGCGACTAGCCTACGGGATACAAGAGACCCAGTACTTC. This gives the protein CASSRLAYGIQETQYF.

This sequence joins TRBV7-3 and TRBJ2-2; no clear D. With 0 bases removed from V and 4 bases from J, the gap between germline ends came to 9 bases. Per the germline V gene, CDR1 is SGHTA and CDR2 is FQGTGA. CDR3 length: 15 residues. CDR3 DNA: TGTGCCAGCAGCTTAACTGGGTCGGGCACCGGGGAGCTGTTTTTT. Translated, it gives CASSLTGSGTGELFF.

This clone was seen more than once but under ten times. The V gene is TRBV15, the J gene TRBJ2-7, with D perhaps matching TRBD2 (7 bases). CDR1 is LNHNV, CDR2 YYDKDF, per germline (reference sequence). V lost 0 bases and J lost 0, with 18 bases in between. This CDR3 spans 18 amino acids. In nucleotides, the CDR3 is TGTGCCACCAGCAGAGATCCGCCGGGGGGCCTTCTCTCCTACGAGCAGTACTTC. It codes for CATSRDPPGGLLSYEQYF.

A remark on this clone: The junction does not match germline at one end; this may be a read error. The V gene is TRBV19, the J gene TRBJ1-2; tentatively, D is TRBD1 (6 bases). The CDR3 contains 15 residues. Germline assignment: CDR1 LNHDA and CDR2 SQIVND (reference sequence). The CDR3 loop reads CASTQPRAGAYGYPF. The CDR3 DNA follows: TGTGCCAGTACCCAACCCAGGGCAGGGGCATATGGCTACCCCTTC.

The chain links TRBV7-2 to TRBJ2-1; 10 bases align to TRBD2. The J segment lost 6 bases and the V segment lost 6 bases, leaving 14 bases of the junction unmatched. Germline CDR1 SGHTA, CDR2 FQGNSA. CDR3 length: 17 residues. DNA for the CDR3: TGTGCCAGCAGACGGGAGGCTAGCGGGAGTCTTTTCAATGAGCAGTTCTTC. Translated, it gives CASRREASGSLFNEQFF.

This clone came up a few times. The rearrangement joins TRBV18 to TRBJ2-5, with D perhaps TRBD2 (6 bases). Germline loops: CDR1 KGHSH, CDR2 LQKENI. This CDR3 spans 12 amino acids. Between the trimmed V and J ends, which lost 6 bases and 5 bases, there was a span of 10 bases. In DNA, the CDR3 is TGTGCCAGCTCCCCGGGGGAGGAGACCCAGTACTTC. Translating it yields CASSPGEETQYF.